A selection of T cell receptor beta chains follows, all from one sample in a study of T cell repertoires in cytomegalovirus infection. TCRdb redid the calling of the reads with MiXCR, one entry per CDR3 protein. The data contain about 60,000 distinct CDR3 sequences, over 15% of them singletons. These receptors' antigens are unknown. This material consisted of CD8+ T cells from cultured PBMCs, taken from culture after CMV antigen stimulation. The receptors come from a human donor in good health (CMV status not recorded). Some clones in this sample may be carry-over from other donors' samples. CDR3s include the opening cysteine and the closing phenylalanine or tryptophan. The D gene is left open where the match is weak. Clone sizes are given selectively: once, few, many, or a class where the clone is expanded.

CDR3: CASSPVRTIPSGYTF
DNA: TGTGCCAGCAGCCCCGTGAGGACAATCCCTTCCGGCTACACCTTC
J: TRBJ1-2
D: NA
V: TRBV27
size: many

CDR3: CASSYGSGTYEQYF
DNA: TGTGCCAGCAGTTACGGGTCAGGGACCTACGAGCAGTACTTC
J: TRBJ2-7
D: NA
V: TRBV6-2/TRBV6-3
size: few

CDR3: CASSPFLPRGGETQYF
DNA: TGTGCCAGCAGCCCCTTCTTACCAAGGGGGGGAGAGACCCAGTACTTC
J: TRBJ2-5
D: NA
V: TRBV11-2
size: few

CDR3: CASSLFTGRPYEQYF
DNA: TGTGCCAGCAGCTTGTTTACAGGGCGCCCCTACGAGCAGTACTTC
J: TRBJ2-7
D: NA
V: TRBV5-6
size: NA

CDR3: CATSRDLRGYNEQFF
DNA: TGTGCCACCAGCAGAGATCTCCGGGGTTACAATGAGCAGTTCTTC
J: TRBJ2-1
D: NA
V: TRBV15
size: NA

CDR3: CASSLAPLGQGYTEAFF
DNA: TGTGCCAGCAGCTTAGCGCCCTTGGGACAGGGTTACACTGAAGCTTTCTTT
J: TRBJ1-1
D: TRBD1
V: TRBV7-8
size: many

CDR3: CASYGQDQPYNYGYTF
DNA: TGTGCCAGCTACGGACAGGACCAACCCTACAACTATGGCTACACCTTC
J: TRBJ1-2
D: TRBD1
V: TRBV7-2
size: few

CDR3: CASSYRAGANEKLFF
DNA: TGTGCCAGCAGTTATCGAGCCGGGGCTAATGAAAAACTGTTTTTT
J: TRBJ1-4
D: NA
V: TRBV6-2/TRBV6-3
size: NA

CDR3: CASSHDSLNEKLFF
DNA: TGTGCCAGCAGTCACGACAGCCTTAATGAAAAACTGTTTTTT
J: TRBJ1-4
D: NA
V: TRBV28
size: few

CDR3: CASSESWDFDYGYTF
DNA: TGTGCCAGCAGTGAATCGTGGGATTTCGACTATGGCTACACCTTC
J: TRBJ1-2
D: NA
V: TRBV25-1
size: few

CDR3: CATGWGDPPGELFF
DNA: TGTGCCACTGGTTGGGGGGATCCTCCCGGGGAGCTGTTTTTT
J: TRBJ2-2
D: NA
V: TRBV27
size: few

CDR3: CASSLAPGDEQYF
DNA: TGTGCCAGCAGCTTAGCGCCCGGGGACGAGCAGTACTTC
J: TRBJ2-7
D: NA
V: TRBV7-6
size: medium-sized

CDR3: CASSLAGQGDGYTF
DNA: TGTGCCAGCAGCTTAGCGGGACAGGGCGATGGCTACACCTTC
J: TRBJ1-2
D: TRBD1
V: TRBV7-9
size: NA

CDR3: CATGVGIVEDTQYF
DNA: TGTGCAACCGGGGTGGGGATAGTTGAAGATACGCAGTATTTT
J: TRBJ2-3
D: NA
V: TRBV11-2
size: NA

CDR3: CASSLAWAGGMGNEQFF
DNA: TGTGCCAGTAGCCTTGCTTGGGCGGGGGGAATGGGCAATGAGCAGTTCTTC
J: TRBJ2-1
D: TRBD2
V: TRBV19
size: NA

CDR3: CASRASRSYNEQFF
DNA: TGTGCCAGCCGAGCTAGCAGGTCCTACAATGAGCAGTTCTTC
J: TRBJ2-1
D: NA
V: TRBV7-2
size: NA

CDR3: CASSALERNRGWAEAFF
DNA: TGTGCCAGCAGCGCCCTTGAGAGAAACAGGGGTTGGGCTGAAGCTTTCTTT
J: TRBJ1-1
D: TRBD1
V: TRBV11-2
size: few

CDR3: CASRGTGTGDETQYF
DNA: TGTGCCAGCAGGGGAACCGGGACAGGGGATGAGACCCAGTACTTC
J: TRBJ2-5
D: TRBD1
V: TRBV12-3/TRBV12-4
size: few

CDR3: CASSFVAGDTGELFF
DNA: TGTGCCAGCAGTTTCGTAGCGGGGGACACCGGGGAGCTGTTTTTT
J: TRBJ2-2
D: TRBD2
V: TRBV28
size: few

CDR3: CASSLGGYSNQPQHF
DNA: TGTGCCAGCAGTTTAGGGGGTTATAGCAATCAGCCCCAGCATTTT
J: TRBJ1-5
D: NA
V: TRBV7-2
size: many

CDR3: CASSGPPMYNEQFF
DNA: TGTGCCAGCAGCGGACCTCCCATGTACAATGAGCAGTTCTTC
J: TRBJ2-1
D: NA
V: TRBV11-1
size: NA

CDR3: CASRPLPPGEYNEQFF
DNA: TGTGCCAGCAGGCCCCTCCCCCCGGGGGAATACAATGAGCAGTTCTTC
J: TRBJ2-1
D: NA
V: TRBV6-1
size: NA

CDR3: CASSFGDGELAKNIQYF
DNA: TGTGCCAGCAGCTTCGGGGATGGGGAGCTAGCCAAAAACATTCAGTACTTC
J: TRBJ2-4
D: NA
V: TRBV7-8
size: few

CDR3: CSAQTGITYEQYF
DNA: TGCAGCGCCCAGACAGGGATTACCTACGAGCAGTACTTC
J: TRBJ2-7
D: TRBD1
V: TRBV29-1
size: few

CDR3: CASSLEGWETQYF
DNA: TGTGCCAGCAGCTTAGAGGGTTGGGAGACCCAGTACTTC
J: TRBJ2-5
D: NA
V: TRBV7-9
size: many

CDR3: CASSFDRGELFF
DNA: TGTGCCAGCAGCTTTGACCGCGGGGAGCTGTTTTTT
J: TRBJ2-2
D: NA
V: TRBV7-2
size: NA

CDR3: CASSYSYSVPTYEQYF
DNA: TGTGCCAGCAGTTACTCCTATAGCGTCCCTACCTACGAGCAGTACTTC
J: TRBJ2-7
D: NA
V: TRBV6-2/TRBV6-3
size: few

CDR3: CASSPTWEYYNSPLHF
DNA: TGTGCCAGCAGTCCCACCTGGGAGTACTATAATTCACCCCTCCACTTT
J: TRBJ1-6
D: NA
V: TRBV6-1
size: NA

CDR3: CASSGTQGRTAYEQYF
DNA: TGTGCCAGCAGTGGGACACAGGGTCGCACGGCCTACGAGCAGTACTTC
J: TRBJ2-7
D: NA
V: TRBV2
size: few

CDR3: CASSLVWRGATDTQYF
DNA: TGTGCCAGCAGCTTAGTGTGGCGCGGGGCCACAGATACGCAGTATTTT
J: TRBJ2-3
D: NA
V: TRBV7-2
size: NA

CDR3: CASSLVPGSNEQFF
DNA: TGTGCCAGCAGCTTAGTTCCAGGGAGCAATGAGCAGTTCTTC
J: TRBJ2-1
D: NA
V: TRBV7-6
size: NA

CDR3: CASSHRDGSYNEQFF
DNA: TGTGCCAGCAGCCACCGGGACGGATCCTACAATGAGCAGTTCTTC
J: TRBJ2-1
D: NA
V: TRBV7-9
size: medium-sized

CDR3: CASSPEYNSYEQYF
DNA: TGTGCCAGCAGCCCTGAGTATAACTCCTACGAGCAGTACTTC
J: TRBJ2-7
D: NA
V: TRBV5-6
size: NA

CDR3: CATSGLRIGEQYF
DNA: TGCGCCACCTCAGGACTTCGCATTGGGGAGCAGTACTTC
J: TRBJ2-7
D: NA
V: TRBV10-2
size: few

CDR3: CASSARDSSYNEQFF
DNA: TGTGCCAGCAGCGCAAGGGACTCTTCTTACAATGAGCAGTTCTTC
J: TRBJ2-1
D: NA
V: TRBV7-3
size: NA

CDR3: CASSLAVDEQFF
DNA: TGTGCCAGCAGCTTAGCGGTGGATGAGCAGTTCTTC
J: TRBJ2-1
D: NA
V: TRBV7-9
size: few

CDR3: CASSLVSENQPQHF
DNA: TGTGCCAGCAGCTTAGTGTCAGAAAATCAGCCCCAGCATTTT
J: TRBJ1-5
D: NA
V: TRBV7-9
size: NA

CDR3: CASSSREGVTYEQYF
DNA: TGTGCCAGCAGCTCTCGTGAGGGGGTAACCTACGAGCAGTACTTC
J: TRBJ2-7
D: NA
V: TRBV13
size: NA

CDR3: CASSLVRSSGGPQETQYF
DNA: TGTGCCAGCAGCTTAGTTCGGTCTAGCGGGGGGCCACAAGAGACCCAGTACTTC
J: TRBJ2-5
D: TRBD2
V: TRBV11-2
size: few